This passage covers 28 T cell receptor beta chains from one sample sequenced in a study of tumor-infiltrating lymphocytes in oesophageal squamous cell carcinoma. TCRdb redid the calling of the PCR reads with MiXCR, one entry per CDR3 protein. Here the sample spans 7,100 or so distinct CDR3 sequences, 15% to 18% being singletons. Sequenced input: blood. These receptors were obtained from a male donor with esophageal squamous cell carcinoma.

This clonotype appeared many times. The chain couples TRBV27 to TRBJ1-4; D is ambiguous. Germline V lookup: CDR1 MNHEY, CDR2 SMNVEV (reference sequence). The CDR3 has 14 amino acids. V lost 1 base and J 13 bases, leaving 16 bases between the germline ends. CDR3 residues: CASSLFGNSPVLFF. The CDR3 nucleotides read TGTGCCAGCAGTTTATTCGGTAATTCACCAGTACTGTTTTTT.

This clonotype was seen only a few times. A much bigger clone sits one base away, suggesting this may be a read error. The chain employs TRBV5-4 and TRBJ2-7; 13 bases fit TRBD2. V dropped 6 bases and J dropped 7; count of bases not matched to a gene: 22. Germline CDR1 SGHNT, CDR2 YYREEE (reference sequence). The CDR3 spans 19 residues. The CDR3 sequence: CASNPPRGLAGAPGNEQYF. The CDR3, as DNA: TGTGCCAGCAATCCCCCCCGAGGACTAGCGGGGGCTCCCGGGAATGAGCAGTACTTC. Combining the CDR3 with reference TRBV5-4 and TRBJ2-7 gives the whole variable domain ETGVTQSPTHLIKTRGQQVTLRCSSQSGHNTVSWYQQALGQGPQFIFQYYREEENGRGNFPPRFSGLQFPNYSSELNVNALELDDSALYLCASNPPRGLAGAPGNEQYFGPGTRLTVT.

The rearrangement links TRBV10-3 to TRBJ1-4; maybe TRBD1 (5 bases). The CDR3 is 15 amino acids. From germline, CDR1 is ENHRY and CDR2 SYGVKD. V was pared by 4 bases and J by 8 bases, with 17 bases between. In DNA form, the CDR3 reads TGTGCCATCAGTGTCGGTGGGGCGGGGACGGAAAAACTGTTTTTT. Its protein is CAISVGGAGTEKLFF.

This clonotype showed up many times. A read error may explain this, as a much larger clone is one base away. The gene calls are TRBV7-3 and TRBJ2-5, with TRBD2 identical over 9 bases. The germline V gene encodes CDR1 SGHTA and CDR2 FQGTGA. This CDR3 contains 15 residues. V shed 0 bases, J shed 11 bases, and the junction held 10 bases outside the gene matches. In DNA, the CDR3 is TGTGCCAGCAGCTTAACAGCGGGGGGCTACAATGAGCAGTACTTC. Translated: CASSLTAGGYNEQYF.

This clonotype showed up many times. V usage is TRBV4-1 and J usage is TRBJ2-7; 10 bases agree with TRBD1. The CDR3 is 15 residues long. CDR1 and CDR2 (germline): MGHRA, YSYEKL. V shed 4 bases, J shed 1 base, and the junction held 4 bases outside the gene matches. CDR3 residues: CASSLGQGGSYEQYF. The CDR3 DNA reads TGCGCCAGCAGCCTAGGACAGGGGGGATCCTACGAGCAGTACTTC.

Within the sample, this clonotype is medium-sized. The V and J genes are TRBV10-3 and TRBJ2-3, with TRBD2 identical over 10 bases. After removal of 3 bases from V and 0 bases from J, the junction contained 3 bases not matched to a gene. The CDR3 runs to 16 residues. Germline V gene lookup returns CDR1 ENHRY and CDR2 SYGVKD. The CDR3 spells CAISDMGLASTDTQYF. The CDR3 DNA reads as TGTGCCATCAGTGACATGGGACTAGCGAGCACAGATACGCAGTATTTT.

In this sample, this clonotype is medium-sized. CDR3 DNA: TGTGCCAGCAGCGAACAAGGACTAGCGAAGCTCTACGAGCAGTACTTC. It yields the protein CASSEQGLAKLYEQYF. The chain is built from TRBV7-2 and TRBJ2-7, with 9 bases matching TRBD2. Germline CDR1 SGHTA, CDR2 FQGNSA. Unmatched junction bases numbered 11, after V lost 5 bases and J lost 3 bases. The CDR3 has 16 amino acids.

The chain carries TRBV7-2 and TRBJ2-4, with D possibly being TRBD2 (7 bases). The ends were cut back, 1 base at V and 7 bases at J, with 11 bases in the middle. Germline lookup yields CDR1 SGHTA and CDR2 FQGNSA. The CDR3 covers 14 residues. CDR3 sequence: CASSLVGGGNIQYF. CDR3 sequence (DNA): TGTGCCAGCAGCTTAGTAGGGGGGGGGAACATTCAGTACTTC.

A note on this clonotype: In this CDR3 the conserved last residue, phenylalanine or tryptophan, is missing, so a read error is likely. The DNA is omitted, as the CDR3 cannot be located on it reliably, and the CDR3 follows TCRdb's listing. The V and J genes are TRBV12-3 or TRBV12-4 and TRBJ2-3; the table names TRBD1, a call not compared with the DNA. The CDR3 is 14 amino acids long, termini counted. The CDR3 sequence is CASSPQTGSETEYV.

This clonotype was found many times. The genes are TRBV2 and TRBJ2-3; no clear D. The CDR3 covers 11 residues. V lost 3 bases and J lost 5, with 3 bases in between. CDR1 SNHLY and CDR2 FYNNEI come from the germline V gene. The CDR3 loop reads CASSDGDTQYF. DNA of the CDR3: TGTGCCAGCAGTGACGGAGATACGCAGTATTTT.

This clonotype was seen repeatedly, ten times or more. The genes are TRBV6-1 and TRBJ2-7; the D is unclear. Between the trimmed V and J ends, which lost 8 bases and 0 bases, there was a span of 11 bases. From germline, CDR1 is MNHNS and CDR2 SASEGT. The CDR3 runs 13 residues. Here the CDR3 DNA reads TGTGCCAGCTGTCTAGGTAGCTCCTACGAGCAGTACTTC. This gives the protein CASCLGSSYEQYF.

Many counts were recorded for this clonotype. V gene TRBV5-5 combines with J gene TRBJ1-2; D not resolved. Germline-derived CDR1 and CDR2 are SGHKS and YYEKEE (reference sequence). CDR3 length: 14 amino acids. Trimming pared 0 bases from V and 2 bases from J, leaving 8 bases between. The CDR3 loop is CASSLAADNYGYTF. The CDR3 DNA sequence: TGTGCCAGCAGCTTGGCCGCGGACAACTATGGCTACACCTTC. Full variable domain (missing parts from reference TRBV5-5 and TRBJ1-2): DAGVTQSPTHLIKTRGQQVTLRCSPISGHKSVSWYQQVLGQGPQFIFQYYEKEERGRGNFPDRFSARQFPNYSSELNVNALLLGDSALYLCASSLAADNYGYTFGSGTRLTVV.

The rearrangement uses TRBV27 and TRBJ1-4; 7 nucleotides align to TRBD1. Germline values: CDR1 MNHEY, CDR2 SMNVEV (reference sequence). V shed 3 bases and J 7 bases; nucleotides not matched to a gene: 8. This CDR3 spans 15 amino acids. CDR3 DNA: TGTGCCAGCAGTTTCTCTCGGCAGGGGGGTGAAAAACTGTTTTTT. Encoded protein: CASSFSRQGGEKLFF.

This clonotype is large (0.1 to 1%) in the sample. V and J are TRBV7-2 and TRBJ2-3; D perhaps matches TRBD2 (6 bases). The germline V and J ends were trimmed by 7 bases and 2 bases, with 13 bases remaining between them. Germline V gene lookup returns CDR1 SGHTA and CDR2 FQGNSA. This CDR3 has 14 amino acids. The CDR3 spells CASTRDSYTDTQYF. Here the CDR3 DNA reads TGTGCCAGCACACGGGACTCCTACACAGATACGCAGTATTTT.

The gene calls are TRBV7-2 and TRBJ2-5; D may match TRBD1 or TRBD2 (6 bases each). V was cut by 5 bases and J by 0 bases, with 16 bases left in between. Germline V gene lookup returns CDR1 SGHTA and CDR2 FQGNSA. This CDR3 spans 16 amino acids. CDR3 residues: CASSLAGGRDQETQYF. Written as DNA, the CDR3 is TGTGCCAGCAGCCTGGCCGGGGGCCGTGACCAAGAGACCCAGTACTTC.

Comment on this clonotype: A much larger clone is a single base away; this may be a read error. This chain joins TRBV5-4 and TRBJ2-1; D remains unclear. The J call may be faulty, since TRBJ2-7 better matches the DNA end. The CDR3 totals 13 residues. Germline V gene sequence: CDR1 SGHNT, CDR2 YYREEE (reference sequence). The CDR3 nucleotides are TGTGCCAGCAGCTCCTTTTCCTACAATGAGCAGTACTTC. The encoded protein is CASSSFSYNEQYF.

Ten or more counts support this clonotype. The genes are TRBV6-6 and TRBJ2-7, with D possibly being TRBD1 (6 bases). This CDR3 contains 15 residues. CDR1 and CDR2 from the germline V gene are MNHNY and SVGAGI (reference sequence). V was trimmed by 1 base and J by 2 bases, leaving 12 bases between them. Here the CDR3 DNA reads TGTGCCAGCAGTTACTTCCCCGGGACACCCTACGAGCAGTACTTC. Its protein product is CASSYFPGTPYEQYF.

Turning to this clonotype: An end of the junction does not agree with germline; a read error may underlie this. The chain couples TRBV7-2 to TRBJ1-3; maybe TRBD1 (6 bases). The CDR3 runs to 18 residues. The germline V gene has CDR1 SGHTA and CDR2 FQGNSA. Here the CDR3 reads CASSIAGTPKSSGKTIYF. CDR3 sequence (DNA): TGTGCCAGCAGCATAGCCGGGACACCCAAGAGCTCTGGAAAGACCATATATTTT.

This clonotype was seen repeatedly, ten times or more. This sequence joins TRBV6-1 and TRBJ1-1; TRBD1 might be the D (5 bases). Trimming left V 6 bases short and J 4 bases short, with 15 bases between. This CDR3 comprises 14 residues. Germline CDR1 is MNHNS and CDR2 is SASEGT. CDR3 sequence reads: CASSRPWGGTEAFF. Written as DNA, the CDR3 is TGTGCCAGCAGCCGTCCGTGGGGGGGCACTGAAGCTTTCTTT.

This clonotype showed up just a few times. The chain carries TRBV2 and TRBJ2-3; D ambiguous. The CDR3 covers 12 residues. The V end was cut by 4 bases, the J end by 6 bases, with 8 bases between. CDR1 and CDR2 (germline): SNHLY, FYNNEI. The CDR3 reads CASSGNRDTQYF. In DNA form, the CDR3 reads TGTGCCAGCAGTGGAAATAGGGATACGCAGTATTTT.

This clonotype was observed at least ten times. This is likely a read error, given that the CDR3 carries no conserved phenylalanine or tryptophan at its end. It is unclear where the CDR3 begins or ends on the DNA, so no DNA is shown, and the CDR3 is as TCRdb lists it. The CDR3 sequence: CASSLDGT. This chain links TRBV7-2 with TRBJ2-1. The germline V gene encodes CDR1 SGHTA and CDR2 FQGNSA. Both ends counted, the CDR3 spans 8 residues.

This clonotype is medium-sized. The chain employs TRBV7-6 and TRBJ1-6, with 10 nucleotides matching TRBD1. There are 14 residues in the CDR3. Germline V gene lookup returns CDR1 SGHVS and CDR2 FNYEAQ. The junction had 4 bases not matched to a gene; V was cut back by 4 bases and J by 10 bases. The CDR3 spells CASSSTGGGSPLHF. Here the CDR3 DNA reads TGTGCCAGCAGCTCGACAGGGGGCGGGTCACCCCTCCACTTT. Supplemented by reference TRBV7-6 and TRBJ1-6, the full variable domain reads GAGVSQSPRYKVTKRGQDVALRCDPISGHVSLYWYRQALGQGPEFLTYFNYEAQQDKSGLPNDRFSAERPEGSISTLTIQRTEQRDSAMYRCASSSTGGGSPLHFGNGTRLTVT.

This clonotype was found many times. V is TRBV6-1 and J is TRBJ1-2; 10 bases agree with TRBD1. Trimming took 7 bases from V and 8 from J; bases not matched to a gene: 7. The CDR3 covers 13 residues. Germline lookup yields CDR1 MNHNS and CDR2 SASEGT. For the CDR3, the DNA is TGTGCCAGCACTCGACAGGGGGCGGGCGGCTACACCTTC. The encoded protein is CASTRQGAGGYTF.

This clonotype was detected many times. The J gene is TRBJ1-5, the V gene TRBV6-1; a weak D match, TRBD1 (5 bases). Between the trimmed V and J ends, which lost 6 bases and 5 bases, there was a span of 23 bases. Germline assignment: CDR1 MNHNS and CDR2 SASEGT. The CDR3 extends over 17 amino acids. In DNA, the CDR3 is TGTGCCAGCAGCCCCGGGCCTAGGGGAAAACGAGATCAGCCCCAGCATTTT. Its translation is CASSPGPRGKRDQPQHF.

This chain uses TRBV23-1 with TRBJ2-2; D unclear. TRBV23-1 has ORF status, its function being uncertain. The CDR3 runs 17 residues. V dropped 0 bases and J dropped 3 bases, with 14 bases sitting between them. The CDR3 spells CASSQSMGWSDTGELFF. The DNA for the CDR3 is TGCGCCAGCAGTCAATCGATGGGTTGGTCGGACACCGGGGAGCTGTTTTTT.

This clonotype occurred many times. This sequence joins TRBV12-3 or TRBV12-4 and TRBJ2-1; 9 positions agree with TRBD1. V was clipped by 8 bases and J by 4 bases; unmatched bases: 9. There are 15 residues in the CDR3. The CDR3 spells CASVPGQGSYNEQFF. The CDR3 DNA sequence: TGTGCCAGCGTACCGGGACAGGGTAGTTACAATGAGCAGTTCTTC.

By share of the sample, this clonotype is medium-sized. This may be a read error: a much more frequent sequence differs by one nucleotide. This chain joins TRBV12-3 or TRBV12-4 and TRBJ2-5; D is undetermined. The CDR3 contains 12 residues. V was shortened by 0 bases and J by 11 bases, with 10 bases between the two germline ends. The CDR3 loop reads CASSLAGDEQYF. CDR3 in DNA: TGTGCCAGCAGTTTAGCCGGTGATGAGCAGTACTTC.

This clonotype was counted at least ten times. Sequence at one end of the junction differs from germline and may be a read error. The chain combines TRBV5-1 with TRBJ1-6; weak D call: TRBD1 (6 bases). The length of the CDR3 is 17 residues. Germline V CDR1 and CDR2: SGHRS, YFSETQ. The CDR3 DNA sequence: TGCGCCAGCAGCGAAACAGGGATTAGCTCCTATAATTCACCCCTCCACTTC. Its protein is CASSETGISSYNSPLHF.